The 13 T cell receptor beta chains below were found in one sample sequenced in a study of blood T cell repertoires in COVID-19. Generated by immunoSEQ multiplex PCR, the TCRdb table keeps only in-frame clones and is missing some. Here the sample spans around 180,000 clones, more than 65% being singletons. Sequenced: PBMCs or T cells enriched from blood (not recorded which). The receptor source for this set is a woman in her fifties or sixties with acute COVID-19.

The chain links TRBV14 to TRBJ1-2; no clear D. Trimming took off 1 base at V and 3 bases at J, with 9 bases between the two ends. Germline loops: CDR1 SGHDN, CDR2 FVKESK. The CDR3 length is 14 residues. CDR3 nucleotides: TGTGCCAGCAGCCAAGTCTCGGAGTACTATGGCTACACCTTC. Translating it yields CASSQVSEYYGYTF. The complete variable domain, with remaining parts taken from reference TRBV14 and TRBJ1-2, reads EAGVTQFPSHSVIEKGQTVTLRCDPISGHDNLYWYRRVMGKEIKFLLHFVKESKQDESGMPNNRFLAERTGGTYSTLKVQPAELEDSGVYFCASSQVSEYYGYTFGSGTRLTVV.

J is TRBJ1-5 and V is TRBV6-2 or TRBV6-3; 7 bases align to TRBD1. The V segment lost 5 bases and the J segment 7 bases; nucleotides outside the gene matches: 5. Germline CDR1 and CDR2: MNHEY and SVGEGT. This CDR3 region has 13 residues. The CDR3 DNA reads TGTGCCAGCAGTATACAGGGGACGCAGCCCCAGCATTTT. It specifies CASSIQGTQPQHF.

This clone was detected once. This sequence joins TRBV2 and TRBJ2-7; possibly TRBD1 for D (7 bases). The V end was cut by 3 bases, the J end by 5 bases, with 17 bases between. From germline, CDR1 is SNHLY and CDR2 FYNNEI. The CDR3 spans 15 residues. The CDR3 region has the DNA TGTGCCAGCAGTGATGGGCCAGGGGGGTCCAACGAGCAGTACGTC. Amino acid sequence: CASSDGPGGSNEQYV.

The gene calls are TRBV5-1 and TRBJ1-5; D is unresolved. Germline V gene data show CDR1 as SGHRS and CDR2 as YFSETQ. V shed 4 bases and J shed 6 bases, with 11 bases lying between them. This CDR3 has 13 residues. CDR3 region: CASSAREGQPQHF. CDR3 nucleotides: TGCGCCAGCAGCGCACGAGAGGGTCAGCCCCAGCATTTT.

In this sample, this clone turned up a few times. The chain links TRBV14 to TRBJ1-2; possibly TRBD1 for D (6 bases). The V end lost 0 bases, the J end lost 7 bases, and 12 bases lay between the germline ends. This CDR3 region has 14 residues. Germline CDR1 and CDR2: SGHDN and FVKESK. The CDR3 loop reads CASSQEYRVGGYTF. In nucleotides, the CDR3 is TGTGCCAGCAGCCAAGAGTACAGGGTTGGTGGCTACACCTTC.

This clone was counted a single time. At one boundary the junction diverges from the germline segment, which might be a read error. The chain employs TRBV5-1 and TRBJ2-3; 10 bases agree with TRBD2. CDR3 length: 12 amino acids. Germline V gene sequence: CDR1 SGHRS, CDR2 YFSETQ. DNA of the CDR3: TGCGCCAGCAGCTTGGACAGCGGGGGGGCTCATTTT. Its translation: CASSLDSGGAHF.

The V call is TRBV14, the J call TRBJ2-3, with a possible D match to TRBD1 (6 bases). The germline V gene encodes CDR1 SGHDN and CDR2 FVKESK. There are 15 residues in the CDR3. V dropped 1 base and J dropped 3 bases, with 11 bases sitting between them. This chain's CDR3 is CASSQVRGRTDTQYF. In DNA, the CDR3 is TGTGCCAGCAGCCAAGTCAGGGGTCGGACAGATACGCAGTATTTT.

This clone is a singleton in its sample. CDR3 residues: CASTSGDFSGNTIYF. The CDR3 coding sequence is TGTGCCAGCACCTCGGGGGACTTCTCTGGAAACACCATATATTTT. The chain joins TRBV6-5 to TRBJ1-3, with D perhaps matching TRBD1 (5 bases). The V end was cut by 7 bases, the J end by 0 bases, with 13 bases between. Germline assignment: CDR1 MNHEY and CDR2 SVGAGI. The CDR3 is made up of 15 amino acids.

The chain employs TRBV6-2 or TRBV6-3 and TRBJ1-1; TRBD1 might be the D (5 bases). Per the germline V gene, CDR1 is MNHEY and CDR2 is SVGEGT. The CDR3 has 12 amino acids. V gave up 4 bases and J gave up 6 bases, with 9 bases separating them. CDR3 amino acids: CASSSQGSEAFF. DNA of the CDR3: TGTGCCAGCAGTTCCCAGGGATCTGAAGCTTTCTTT.

The sample holds a few counts of this clone. The chain uses TRBV9 and TRBJ1-5; maybe TRBD1 (5 bases). Deletions cut 2 bases from V and 5 bases from J, with 14 bases between. The germline V gene encodes CDR1 SGDLS and CDR2 YYNGEE. There are 15 residues in the CDR3. This CDR3 reads CASSVSGMFDQPQHF. Written as DNA, the CDR3 is TGTGCCAGCAGCGTGTCAGGGATGTTTGATCAGCCCCAGCATTTT.

This clone was detected only once. This chain joins TRBV2 and TRBJ1-3, with D uncertain. V lost 10 bases to trimming and J lost 0 bases, with 13 bases between them. Per the germline V gene, CDR1 is SNHLY and CDR2 is FYNNEI. The length of the CDR3 is 14 residues. This chain's CDR3 is CANVRGYSGNTIYF. The DNA of the CDR3 is TGTGCCAACGTACGAGGGTACTCTGGAAACACCATATATTTT.

This sequence joins TRBV19 and TRBJ2-1; 9 bases line up with TRBD1. Germline loops: CDR1 LNHDA, CDR2 SQIVND (reference sequence). The junction had 6 bases not matched to a gene; V was cut back by 2 bases and J by 7 bases. CDR3 length equals 15 residues. CDR3 bases: TGTGCCAGTAGTATAAGGGGACAGGGTGATAATGAGCAGTTCTTC. It codes for CASSIRGQGDNEQFF.

DNA for the CDR3: TGTGCCACCAAAGGCCCAGGGGGCGGCAATCAGCCCCAGCATTTT. This sequence encodes CATKGPGGGNQPQHF. The V and J genes are TRBV24-1 and TRBJ1-5; TRBD1 agrees at 8 bases. V shed 8 bases, J shed 2 bases, and the junction held 7 bases outside the gene matches. The germline V gene has CDR1 KGHDR and CDR2 SFDVKD. This CDR3 region has 15 residues.